A selection of T cell receptor beta chains follows, all from one sample in a study of cytomegalovirus exposure and HLA in healthy donors. Sequencing was performed with immunoSEQ multiplex PCR; in TCRdb, only in-frame clones are kept and a portion is missing. In the table there are around 92,000 clones, 65% to 85% of which are singletons. The specimen sequenced was PBMCs. These receptors originate from a man aged 18 to 30 in good health and CMV-seronegative. Each CDR3 is given with its conserved first and last residue. A D gene is named only where the DNA matches it firmly. Only part of the rows carry a size: once, few, many, or a class if the clone is expanded.

TGTGCCAGCAGCTTCTCCGGTCCGGGAAGTGGGCAGTTCTTC,CASSFSGPGSGQFF,14,-,TRBV7-3,-,TRBJ2-1
TGTGCCAGCAACGAGGTGGCAGGGGATCAGCCCCAGCATTTT,CASNEVAGDQPQHF,14,-,TRBV6-1,-,TRBJ1-5
TGTGCCAGCAACGGAGCCCTAGCCGCAACTAATGAAAAACTGTTTTTT,CASNGALAATNEKLFF,16,-,TRBV2,-,TRBJ1-4
TGTGCCAGCGGGGACAGGCGCCAAGAGACCCAGTACTTC,CASGDRRQETQYF,13,TRBD1,TRBV6-4,-,TRBJ2-5
TGTGCCAGTAGTATAGAGTACTATCAGCCCCAGCATTTT,CASSIEYYQPQHF,13,-,TRBV19,-,TRBJ1-5
TGTGCCAGCAGTGGTTGGGTCGGGCAGCCCCAGCATTTT,CASSGWVGQPQHF,13,-,TRBV6-1,-,TRBJ1-5
TGCGCCAGCAGCCAAGCCCCCTCCGGACTAGCATCCCAATATGAGCAGTTCTTC,CASSQAPSGLASQYEQFF,18,TRBD2,TRBV4-1,-,TRBJ2-1
TGTGCCAGCAGTTTAGGTGGGCAGGGGTTCCCTGGGTTCCCTGATTCACCCCTCCACTTT,CASSLGGQGFPGFPDSPLHF,20,-,TRBV27,few,TRBJ1-6
TGTGCCTGGAGTCCCACCAGGGGATTACATAGCAATCAGCCCCAGCATTTT,CAWSPTRGLHSNQPQHF,17,-,TRBV30,-,TRBJ1-5
TGTGCCAGCAGTAGGACAGGGGCGTCCTACGAGCAGTACTTC,CASSRTGASYEQYF,14,TRBD1,TRBV6-1,once,TRBJ2-7
TGTGCCAGTACACAGAACACTGAAGCTTTCTTT,CASTQNTEAFF,11,-,TRBV19,-,TRBJ1-1
TGTGCCAGCAGCTTAGCGGGAGGGCAGGGAGCAGATACGCAGTATTTT,CASSLAGGQGADTQYF,16,TRBD2,TRBV7-6,-,TRBJ2-3
TGTGCCTGGAGTGCGGCCGGAATCGTACTCAAGGACAGGGGGCGCGGGACTAGCGGGGCGGATCAGATCTTC,CAWSAAGIVLKDRGRGTSGADQIF,24,TRBD2,TRBV30,-,TRBJ2-1
TGTGCCAGCAGTTTTGGCGGGACTTCTGCTAATGAGCAGTTCTTC,CASSFGGTSANEQFF,15,-,TRBV7-2,few,TRBJ2-1
TGCAGCGTTTTACGTAGCGGGGGTGGAAATGAGCAGTTCTTC,CSVLRSGGGNEQFF,14,TRBD2,TRBV29-1,-,TRBJ2-1
TGTGCCAGCAGCTCCTCCAGGGCTTTCCAATATGGCTACACCTTC,CASSSSRAFQYGYTF,15,-,TRBV5-5,-,TRBJ1-2
TGCGCCAGCAGCTCAGGCAGGGTGCAGACAAGTGACATTCAGTACTTC,CASSSGRVQTSDIQYF,16,-,TRBV5-1,-,TRBJ2-4
TGTGCCAGCAGTGATGAAGGGGGCGGGCAGCCCCAGCATTTT,CASSDEGGGQPQHF,14,TRBD1,TRBV2,-,TRBJ1-5
TGTGCCAGCAGCCCCGACAGGAAACCTTACAATGAGCAGTTCTTC,CASSPDRKPYNEQFF,15,-,TRBV5-4,-,TRBJ2-1
TGTGCCAGCAGCTTAGAGGTGCACAGGGTAAGAGGAGGTGAAGCTTTCTTT,CASSLEVHRVRGGEAFF,17,-,TRBV7-8,few,TRBJ1-1
TGCGCCAGCAGCTTCGCGGTTGCGACCTATGGCTACACCTTC,CASSFAVATYGYTF,14,-,TRBV5-1,-,TRBJ1-2
TGTGCCAGCAGCTCGGGACAGGGGGCGACAGATACGCAGTATTTT,CASSSGQGATDTQYF,15,TRBD1,TRBV7-9,-,TRBJ2-3
TGTGCCAGCAGTGGTTCGAGACAGGGCGAGCAGTACTTC,CASSGSRQGEQYF,13,TRBD1,TRBV6-1,-,TRBJ2-7
TGTGCCAGCAGCCCAGGTGGTAGTCGCTATGGCTACACCTTC,CASSPGGSRYGYTF,14,-,TRBV7-9,-,TRBJ1-2
TGTGCCAGCCTCCCGTACGGGGGGGCTGATGAGCAGTTCTTC,CASLPYGGADEQFF,14,TRBD2,TRBV6-5,few,TRBJ2-1
TGCGCCAGCAGCAGACAGGGGCTGAACACTGAAGCTTTCTTT,CASSRQGLNTEAFF,14,TRBD1,TRBV5-1,-,TRBJ1-1
TGTGCCAGCAGCAAAGGAATAACAGTCCTCCTTGCTAACTATGGCTACACCTTC,CASSKGITVLLANYGYTF,18,-,TRBV21-1,once,TRBJ1-2
TGTGCCAGCAGCTTCGACAGCTGGAGCTCCTACGAGCAGTACTTC,CASSFDSWSSYEQYF,15,-,TRBV5-6,-,TRBJ2-7
TGTGCCAGTAGTAATGGGGGCGAGATTACTGAAGCTTTCTTT,CASSNGGEITEAFF,14,-,TRBV19,-,TRBJ1-1
TGTGCCAGCAGCCAAGTAGGGGACAGGGGAGATACGCAGTATTTT,CASSQVGDRGDTQYF,15,TRBD1,TRBV7-3,-,TRBJ2-3
TGTGCCAGCTCACCCTACTCTTCTGTTTACGAGCAGTACTTC,CASSPYSSVYEQYF,14,-,TRBV18,-,TRBJ2-7
TGTGCCAGCAGCGGCCGGCTGGGCGAAGAGACCCAGTACTTC,CASSGRLGEETQYF,14,-,TRBV7-9,-,TRBJ2-5
TGTGCCAGCAGTGAACAGGGGGCGGACAATGAGCAGTTCTTC,CASSEQGADNEQFF,14,TRBD1,TRBV6-1,-,TRBJ2-1
TGTGCCAGCAGCTTAGGACAGGGGGGCGGTGAGCAGTTCTTC,CASSLGQGGGEQFF,14,TRBD1,TRBV7-6,-,TRBJ2-1
TGTGCCAGTAGCCTAACGGACAGGGATGGCGAAAAACTGTTTTTT,CASSLTDRDGEKLFF,15,TRBD1,TRBV19,-,TRBJ1-4
TGTGCCAGCTCACCGGGCCGGGAGTTCACTGAAGCTTTCTTT,CASSPGREFTEAFF,14,-,TRBV18,-,TRBJ1-1
TGTGCCAGTAGTATAGATAACCCGGGACTGACCTATGGCTACACCTTC,CASSIDNPGLTYGYTF,16,-,TRBV19,-,TRBJ1-2
TGCGCCAGCAGCTCGGTCCCTAGCGGTGGGGGGGATACGCAGTATTTT,CASSSVPSGGGDTQYF,16,TRBD2,TRBV5-1,-,TRBJ2-3
TGCGCCAGCAGTGAAGGGGCTAGCGGGGGGCCCACAGATACGCAGTATTTT,CASSEGASGGPTDTQYF,17,TRBD2,TRBV10-1,-,TRBJ2-3
TGCGCCAGCAGGCCTAGCCCCTCCTACGAGCAGTACTTC,CASRPSPSYEQYF,13,-,TRBV10-2,-,TRBJ2-7
TGTGCCAGCACCGCTTTGGACAGCTACGAGCAGTACTTC,CASTALDSYEQYF,13,-,TRBV6-5,-,TRBJ2-7
TGTGCCAGCAGCCTCGGACAGGGGGCTTATGGCTACACCTTC,CASSLGQGAYGYTF,14,TRBD1,TRBV5-4,-,TRBJ1-2
TGTGCCAGCAGCGTAGGGGTTAGCGGGGGGAACAATGAGCAGTTCTTC,CASSVGVSGGNNEQFF,16,TRBD2,TRBV9,-,TRBJ2-1
TGCGCCAGCAGCCAAGGTCAGGGTGCCAACACTGAAGCTTTCTTT,CASSQGQGANTEAFF,15,-,TRBV4-1,-,TRBJ1-1
TGCGCCAGCAGCCCGACAGGGATCTACAATCAGCCCCAGCATTTT,CASSPTGIYNQPQHF,15,TRBD1,TRBV4-1,-,TRBJ1-5
TGTGCCAGCTCCCTCCTTAACTATTCACCCCTCCACTTT,CASSLLNYSPLHF,13,-,TRBV6-1,once,TRBJ1-6
TGTGCCAGCAGACAGGGAGGGTGGGGCACTGAAGCTTTCTTT,CASRQGGWGTEAFF,14,-,TRBV2,-,TRBJ1-1
TGTGCCAGCAGTGATAAGGCGGGGGCTTACCAAGAGACCCAGTACTTC,CASSDKAGAYQETQYF,16,-,TRBV2,-,TRBJ2-5
TGCGCCAGCAGCTTGGGGGGACTCTACGAGCAGTACTTC,CASSLGGLYEQYF,13,-,TRBV5-1,few,TRBJ2-7
TGTGCCATCAGTGATACTAGCGGAAGCTCCTACGAGCAGTACTTC,CAISDTSGSSYEQYF,15,TRBD2,TRBV10-3,-,TRBJ2-7